This TCR beta chain was observed in a study of CD8+ T cells in alopecia areata. RNA extraction and reverse transcription yielded cDNA as sequencing template. Sequencing used immunoSEQ multiplex PCR; TCRdb keeps in-frame clones, though not all of them. The table includes 150,000 to 200,000 clones, 59% detected once. Sorted populations comprised CD4+ and CD8+ T cells obtained from PBMCs. This specimen was CD4+ T cells sorted from blood, taken at week 0. This clonotype was sampled from a human donor with alopecia areata.

The CDR3 DNA sequence: TGCGCCAGCAGTCTTAATTGGGTCTACGAGCAGTACTTC. Translation gives CASSLNWVYEQYF. This rearrangement joins TRBV23-1 to TRBJ2-7; D unresolved. TRBV23-1 is designated an ORF whose function remains uncertain. V was pared by 4 bases and J by 3 bases, with 10 bases between. This CDR3 has 13 amino acids.